These 29 T cell receptor beta chains originate from one sample sequenced in a study of T cell responses to AZD1222 COVID-19 vaccine. Generated by immunoSEQ multiplex PCR, the TCRdb table keeps only in-frame clones and is missing some. The sample contains 75,000 to 85,000 clones, 60% to 85% of which appear only once. Sequenced material: peripheral blood, taken 28 days after the second dose of the MenACWY control vaccine. Receptors were obtained from an adult who received the MenACWY meningococcal vaccine as a control.

This clone was observed once. This chain connects TRBV27 to TRBJ1-4, with unresolved D. CDR3 length: 18 amino acids. Germline CDR1 and CDR2: MNHEY and SMNVEV (reference sequence). V lost 7 bases and J lost 2, with 23 bases in between. CDR3 nucleotide sequence: TGTGCCAGCACTTGGGGAGAGGCACCCCCGGGCACTAATGAAAAACTGTTTTTT. Translated: CASTWGEAPPGTNEKLFF.

The table lists this clone with a count of one. V gene TRBV30 combines with J gene TRBJ2-3; a possible D gene is TRBD2 (5 bases). Germline V gives CDR1 GTSNPN, CDR2 SVGIG (reference sequence). With 4 bases removed from V and 2 bases from J, the gap between germline ends came to 13 bases. CDR3 length: 14 residues. CDR3 sequence: CAWNRGGHTDTQYF. The CDR3, as DNA: TGTGCCTGGAACCGGGGTGGTCACACAGATACGCAGTATTTT.

The CDR3 sequence: CASSLTGDKQYF. DNA for the CDR3: TGTGCCAGCAGTTTGACAGGGGACAAGCAGTACTTC. The chain combines TRBV27 with TRBJ2-7, with 8 bases fitting TRBD1. CDR1 MNHEY and CDR2 SMNVEV come from the germline V gene (reference sequence). V shed 3 bases and J 8 bases; nucleotides not matched to a gene: 3. CDR3 size: 12 residues.

The chain has TRBV28 and TRBJ1-5, with a possible D match to TRBD1 (5 bases). Trimming removed 7 bases at V and 0 bases at J, with 16 bases between. Germline V gene sequence: CDR1 MDHEN, CDR2 SYDVKM. This CDR3 is 16 amino acids long. The CDR3 reads CASTPGRQHSNQPQHF. CDR3 DNA sequence: TGTGCCAGCACCCCCGGGAGACAGCATAGCAATCAGCCCCAGCATTTT.

This clone was recorded a few times. The chain uses TRBV4-3 and TRBJ1-1; D gene uncertain. V was cut by 0 bases and J by 7 bases, with 15 bases left in between. Germline V gene data show CDR1 as LGHNA and CDR2 as YSLEER. The CDR3 has 15 amino acids. CDR3 amino acids: CASSQDQVGSGEAFF. CDR3 DNA sequence: TGCGCCAGCAGCCAAGATCAAGTGGGGTCCGGTGAAGCTTTCTTT.

This chain joins TRBV5-5 and TRBJ2-2, with a weak D call TRBD1 (6 bases). CDR3 size: 15 residues. The germline V gene has CDR1 SGHKS and CDR2 YYEKEE (reference sequence). V was trimmed by 0 bases and J by 0 bases, leaving 6 bases between them. This CDR3 reads CASSLGTANTGELFF. DNA of the CDR3: TGTGCCAGCAGCTTGGGGACAGCGAACACCGGGGAGCTGTTTTTT.

This clone is a singleton in its sample. The chain has TRBV6-1 and TRBJ1-5, with D possibly being TRBD1 (5 bases). Deletions cut 1 base from V and 9 bases from J, with 13 bases between. The germline CDR1 and CDR2 sequences are MNHNS and SASEGT. This CDR3 region has 14 residues. The CDR3 nucleotides read TGTGCCAGCAGTGAAGTTACGGGGGGAAGGCCCCAGCATTTT. Its translation: CASSEVTGGRPQHF.

This clone was seen only once. The chain employs TRBV5-4 and TRBJ1-2, with D tentatively TRBD1 (5 bases). CDR1 and CDR2 (germline): SGHNT, YYREEE (reference sequence). The CDR3 consists of 15 residues. V was trimmed by 2 bases and J by 6 bases, leaving 17 bases between them. The CDR3 DNA sequence: TGTGCCAGCAGCTTAATAAGGGCAGGGAAGAATGGCTACACCTTC. Residues: CASSLIRAGKNGYTF.

The chain links TRBV3-1 (or the pseudogene TRBV3-2) to TRBJ1-4; D remains ambiguous. Trimming pared 4 bases from V and 8 bases from J, leaving 8 bases between. The V gene's germline CDR1 is LGHDT and CDR2 YNNKEL (reference sequence). CDR3 length equals 12 residues. CDR3 sequence reads: CASSRLGEKLFF. CDR3 DNA sequence: TGTGCCAGCAGCCGGCTGGGGGAAAAACTGTTTTTT.

This sequence joins TRBV2 and TRBJ2-1; 8 bases agree with TRBD1. The CDR3 sequence is 16 residues long. Germline CDR1 is SNHLY and CDR2 is FYNNEI. Trimming cost V 6 bases and J 2 bases; bases outside gene matches: 9. This CDR3 is CASSLTGEIPYNEQFF. The CDR3 DNA sequence: TGTGCCAGCAGCCTGACAGGGGAGATCCCCTACAATGAGCAGTTCTTC.

This clone was seen a few times. The rearrangement uses TRBV4-3 and TRBJ1-3; possible D gene TRBD1, 5 bases. CDR3 size: 16 residues. Trimming removed 0 bases from V and 1 base from J, with 10 bases in between. Germline CDR1 LGHNA, CDR2 YSLEER. CDR3 in amino acids: CASSQDRAGSGNTIYF. The CDR3 bases are TGCGCCAGCAGCCAAGACCGGGCAGGGTCTGGAAACACCATATATTTT.

V and J are TRBV4-1 and TRBJ2-2, with TRBD1 matching over 10 bases. J was trimmed by 4 bases and V by 4 bases; bases with no gene match: 6. The CDR3 has 16 residues. Germline CDR1 and CDR2: MGHRA and YSYEKL. The CDR3 is CASSLSGTGATGELFF. DNA of the CDR3: TGCGCCAGCAGCCTCTCCGGGACAGGGGCCACCGGGGAGCTGTTTTTT.

The gene calls are TRBV27 and TRBJ2-1; D is perhaps TRBD2 (6 bases). Looked up from germline, CDR1 is MNHEY and CDR2 is SMNVEV (reference sequence). Between the trimmed V and J ends, which lost 2 bases and 2 bases, there was a span of 25 bases. The CDR3 has 20 residues. DNA of the CDR3: TGTGCCAGCAGTTTACTGACACTAGCTAGCCCTCATGAGGCCTACAATGAGCAGTTCTTC. Translating it yields CASSLLTLASPHEAYNEQFF.

The V call is TRBV6-1, the J call TRBJ1-1; D call uncertain. Trimming stripped 3 bases from V and 6 bases from J, with 11 bases between. CDR3 length: 13 residues. The V gene's germline CDR1 is MNHNS and CDR2 SASEGT. The DNA of the CDR3 is TGTGCCAGCAGTGACAGCGCGAGGGCTGAAGCTTTCTTT. The encoded protein is CASSDSARAEAFF.

The chain combines TRBV12-3 or TRBV12-4 with TRBJ1-2; 7 positions agree with TRBD1. Unmatched junction bases numbered 4, after V lost 5 bases and J lost 4 bases. The CDR3 is 13 residues long. The CDR3, as DNA: TGTGCCAGCAGTCGCGACAGGGCCTATGGCTACACCTTC. Translated: CASSRDRAYGYTF.

This clone was detected only a few times. This chain joins TRBV29-1 and TRBJ1-2; D is unclear. The CDR3 contains 12 residues. Germline-derived CDR1 and CDR2 are SQVTM and ANQGSEA. V lost 7 bases to trimming and J lost 3 bases, with 12 bases between them. The CDR3 sequence: CSALAWDYGYTF. DNA for the CDR3: TGCAGCGCCCTGGCCTGGGACTATGGCTACACCTTC.

The V and J genes are TRBV19 and TRBJ2-2; 10 positions match TRBD1. The CDR3 runs 15 residues. CDR1 LNHDA and CDR2 SQIVND come from the germline V gene (reference sequence). Unmatched junction bases numbered 8, after V lost 6 bases and J lost 7 bases. CDR3 loop: CASSFGTGASGELFF. CDR3 DNA: TGTGCCAGTAGCTTCGGGACAGGGGCGAGCGGGGAGCTGTTTTTT.

The chain combines TRBV15 with TRBJ2-5; TRBD2 agrees at 13 bases. With 4 bases clipped from V and 2 bases from J, the junction kept 4 bases outside the gene matches. CDR3 length: 16 amino acids. Germline-derived CDR1 and CDR2 are LNHNV and YYDKDF (reference sequence). The CDR3 region has the DNA TGTGCCACCAGCAAAGCGGGACTAGCGGGGCAAGAGACCCAGTACTTC. As protein: CATSKAGLAGQETQYF.

The rearrangement joins TRBV18 to TRBJ1-1; no reliable D call. The CDR3 runs 15 residues. Germline V CDR1 and CDR2: KGHSH, LQKENI. Trimming removed 1 base from V and 0 bases from J, with 9 bases in between. For the CDR3, the DNA is TGTGCCAGCTCACCACTAAAGGATATGAACACTGAAGCTTTCTTT. Protein product: CASSPLKDMNTEAFF.

The V gene is TRBV6-5, the J gene TRBJ2-7; D tentatively fits TRBD1 or TRBD2 (5 bases each). This CDR3 is built from 12 residues. Germline V gives CDR1 MNHEY, CDR2 SVGAGI. The V and J ends lost 8 bases and 1 base respectively, with 9 bases between them. CDR3 sequence: CASRDGSYEQYF. For the CDR3, the DNA is TGTGCCAGCCGGGACGGTTCCTACGAGCAGTACTTC.

The chain joins TRBV13 to TRBJ1-2; D is undetermined. Germline CDR1 and CDR2: PRHDT and FYEKMQ (reference sequence). The V gene lost 0 bases and the J gene lost 6 bases, with 14 bases spanning the gap. This CDR3 has 15 residues. CDR3 in DNA: TGTGCCAGCAGCTTAGGCGAAGGCCGCGGCCATGGCTACACCTTC. Its protein product is CASSLGEGRGHGYTF.

This clone was counted between two and nine times. The rearrangement links TRBV28 to TRBJ2-3; 13 bases line up with TRBD2. CDR3 length: 17 amino acids. The germline CDR1 and CDR2 sequences are MDHEN and SYDVKM. With 5 bases clipped from V and 5 bases from J, the junction kept 10 bases outside the gene matches. CDR3 loop: CASSPPGLAGKRDTQYF. The CDR3 bases are TGTGCCAGCAGTCCACCGGGACTAGCGGGAAAGAGAGATACGCAGTATTTT. Full variable domain (outside the CDR3, taken from reference TRBV28 and TRBJ2-3): DVKVTQSSRYLVKRTGEKVFLECVQDMDHENMFWYRQDPGLGLRLIYFSYDVKMKEKGDIPEGYSVSREKKERFSLILESASTNQTSMYLCASSPPGLAGKRDTQYFGPGTRLTVL.

This rearrangement joins TRBV10-3 to TRBJ2-5, with D maybe TRBD2 (5 bases). The CDR3 loop spans 14 amino acids. Germline CDR1 reads ENHRY; CDR2 reads SYGVKD. V lost 3 bases and J 7 bases, leaving 15 bases between the germline ends. The CDR3 bases are TGTGCCATCAGTGACTCCGCCGGAGGTGGGACCCAGTACTTC. Its translation: CAISDSAGGGTQYF.

This chain joins TRBV19 and TRBJ1-5; 8 bases fit TRBD1. Per the germline V gene, CDR1 is LNHDA and CDR2 is SQIVND (reference sequence). The length of the CDR3 is 13 residues. Trimming cost V 4 bases and J 6 bases; bases outside gene matches: 2. The CDR3 here is CASSTGQGQPQHF. In DNA form, the CDR3 reads TGTGCCAGTAGTACCGGACAGGGTCAGCCCCAGCATTTT. Supplemented by reference TRBV19 and TRBJ1-5, the full variable domain reads DGGITQSPKYLFRKEGQNVTLSCEQNLNHDAMYWYRQDPGQGLRLIYYSQIVNDFQKGDIAEGYSVSREKKESFPLTVTSAQKNPTAFYLCASSTGQGQPQHFGDGTRLSIL.

This chain links TRBV19 with TRBJ2-3, with 16 bases fitting TRBD2. The CDR3 is 17 amino acids. V lost 1 base, J lost 4 bases, and 2 bases stayed unmatched. CDR1 and CDR2 from the germline V gene are LNHDA and SQIVND (reference sequence). This CDR3 reads CASSIAGLAGGPDTQYF. The CDR3 bases are TGTGCCAGTAGTATAGCGGGACTAGCGGGAGGGCCAGATACGCAGTATTTT.

The rearrangement uses TRBV14 and TRBJ2-1; D is unclear. Germline values: CDR1 SGHDN, CDR2 FVKESK. The V end was cut by 0 bases, the J end by 9 bases, with 6 bases between. There are 12 residues in the CDR3. The CDR3 coding sequence is TGTGCCAGCAGCCAAGATATAGGTGAGCAGTTCTTC. Translated: CASSQDIGEQFF.

This clone has only one observation. V and J are TRBV7-2 and TRBJ1-2; 11 nucleotides line up with TRBD1. The CDR3 is 17 amino acids. The germline V gene has CDR1 SGHTA and CDR2 FQGNSA. J gave up 8 bases and V 5 bases, and 16 bases lay outside the gene matches. CDR3 sequence (DNA): TGTGCCAGCAGCCCCCCCTCCGCGGGACAGGGGGATAGAGGCTACACCTTC. This codes for CASSPPSAGQGDRGYTF.

By its share, this clone is medium-sized. The V call is TRBV14, the J call TRBJ2-1; D is unresolved. Trimming took off 1 base at V and 1 base at J, with 11 bases between the two ends. CDR3 length: 16 amino acids. Germline V gene lookup returns CDR1 SGHDN and CDR2 FVKESK. In DNA, the CDR3 is TGTGCCAGCAGCCAAGTGGGTTGGGGATCCTACAATGAGCAGTTCTTC. Protein: CASSQVGWGSYNEQFF. The entire variable domain, with the rest obtained from reference TRBV14 and TRBJ2-1, is as follows: EAGVTQFPSHSVIEKGQTVTLRCDPISGHDNLYWYRRVMGKEIKFLLHFVKESKQDESGMPNNRFLAERTGGTYSTLKVQPAELEDSGVYFCASSQVGWGSYNEQFFGPGTRLTVL.

This clone appeared a single time. The chain combines TRBV5-1 with TRBJ1-2; D might be TRBD1 (5 bases). From germline, CDR1 is SGHRS and CDR2 YFSETQ. The CDR3 sequence is 15 residues long. V shed 1 base and J shed 0 bases, with 10 bases lying between them. The CDR3 here is CASSLTGSANYGYTF. Here the CDR3 DNA reads TGCGCCAGCAGCTTGACAGGCTCGGCTAACTATGGCTACACCTTC.